This T cell receptor beta chain was recorded in a study of control samples from healthy donors and cancer patients. Only in-frame clones appear in the TCRdb table, and some are missing; sequencing was by immunoSEQ multiplex PCR. The sample lists about 72,000 clones; approximately 92% were seen once. J gave up 7 bases and V 5 bases, and 15 bases lay outside the gene matches. This CDR3 has 16 amino acids. Germline CDR1 is SEHNR and CDR2 is FQNEAQ (reference sequence). The TCR sequence derives from an older woman in good health. Sequencing input: blood. The chain is built from TRBV7-9 and TRBJ1-2; 8 nucleotides line up with TRBD1. CDR3 region: CASSPGSLQGARGYTF. The CDR3 DNA sequence: TGTGCCAGCAGCCCAGGCTCCCTCCAGGGGGCGCGTGGCTACACCTTC.